One TCR beta chain is described in this entry. The antigen it recognizes is unknown. No base qualities exist here, and no much larger clone lies one base off it. Each collaborating institution followed its own protocols to collect whole blood in K2EDTA tubes. For TCRbeta analysis, collaborators shipped samples in one of three forms: frozen whole blood, isolated PBMCs, or DNA extracted from either of those sample types. This sample is drawn from a study of blood T cell repertoires in COVID-19 (dated by TCRdb to 2018 to 2020). At the level of the whole study: The collaborator samples originated in the United States, Italy and Spain and spanned the acute and convalescent phases of COVID-19. A freely available public database, intended as a resource for researchers studying the immune response to SARS-CoV-2, is where the repertoires were released. A de-identified subject ID, COVID-19 status, age in years and sex were almost always included in the sample metadata. Subjects who had been exposed to COVID-19, were actively infected with it, or had recovered from it provided the deeply sampled blood TCRbeta repertoires that made up the dataset. Samples came from the ongoing ImmuneRACE study (first 160 participants) plus 1,254 subjects from 6 global collaborators. Where available, HLA class I and class II types were taken from metadata supplied by the sample provider and were not determined by assay-based typing. The prospective study material was composed of cDNA or gDNA derived from T cells, B-cell-depleted T cells, or PBMCs. On the study overall, not on this receptor specifically: The quantity of clinical and demographic metadata differed by source and by participant and was supplied without curation.

The CDR3 sequence holds 17 residues, the cysteine and phenylalanine included. Just CDR3 DNA is preserved here, 51 bases in frame from base 1. CDR1 and CDR2 are read off the germline V gene (reference sequence) as LGHDT and YNNKEL. V and J are truncated by 1 base and 1 base respectively, leaving an intervening sequence of 13 bases. TCRbeta CDR3 regions were amplified from genomic DNA using the immunoSEQ Assay, a bias-controlled multiplex PCR. Regarding the original processing steps: The number of nucleated cells in each sample was estimated from the amplification of reference gene primers within the assay. To quantify the absolute abundance of each unique TCRbeta CDR3 rearrangement, sequence reads were collapsed and filtered. For each sample, productive Simpson clonality was calculated as the square root of Simpson's diversity index across productive rearrangements. TCRdb's version of the immuneACCESS table is confined to in-frame rearrangements and falls short of the full clone set. An unresolved V gene accounts for under half of the shortfall where checked; the remainder is of unknown origin. The DNA was the basis for D and trimming; V, J and clone size are from that table. This sample comprises some 120,000 clones, more than 75% of them detected only once. The top ten clones comprise 7.9% of the sample.

The rearrangement combines TRBV3-1 (or the pseudogene TRBV3-2) with TRBJ2-2, with no D gene named confidently. The clonotype originates from a man aged 70-80 years with acute or convalescent COVID-19. Sequencing used peripheral blood. The CDR3: CASSQAYLRLNTGELFF. In nucleotides, the sequence is TGTGCCAGCAGCCAAGCATACCTCAGGCTGAACACCGGGGAGCTGTTTTTT.